The 25 T cell receptor beta chains reported below all come from one sample, sequenced in a study of PD-L1 blockade in urothelial cancer. Clones were sequenced by immunoSEQ multiplex PCR, and TCRdb holds only the in-frame ones, with some missing. Altogether more than 45,000 clones are present, roughly 80% being singletons, with the ten largest covering roughly 1.9%. Time point denoted: pretreatment peripheral blood. The sample was PBMCs, taken around atezolizumab (anti-PD-L1) treatment. Receptors originate from a man aged 50-59 years with urothelial cancer.

The chain combines TRBV28 with TRBJ2-7, with no clear D. The CDR3 runs to 11 residues. The V gene lost 6 bases and the J gene lost 4 bases, with 7 bases spanning the gap. From germline, CDR1 is MDHEN and CDR2 SYDVKM. The DNA for the CDR3 is TGTGCCAGCAGCCGCCGGTACGAGCAGTACTTC. It specifies CASSRRYEQYF.

The chain combines TRBV6-5 with TRBJ1-4; possible D gene TRBD1, 6 bases. The CDR3 contains 13 residues. The germline V and J ends were trimmed by 0 bases and 8 bases, with 7 bases remaining between them. Germline V CDR1 and CDR2: MNHEY, SVGAGI. CDR3 DNA: TGTGCCAGCAGTTACTCGAGGGGGGAAAAACTGTTTTTT. Its translation is CASSYSRGEKLFF.

J is TRBJ1-2 and V is TRBV27, with TRBD1 identical over 7 bases. Germline loops: CDR1 MNHEY, CDR2 SMNVEV (reference sequence). CDR3 length: 12 residues. The junction had 2 bases not matched to a gene; V was cut back by 4 bases and J by 6 bases. Here the CDR3 reads CASSSTGNGYTF. DNA for the CDR3: TGTGCCAGCAGTTCGACAGGGAATGGCTACACCTTC.

The gene calls are TRBV7-2 and TRBJ2-5, with D perhaps matching TRBD2 (6 bases). CDR1 is SGHTA and CDR2 is FQGNSA in the germline V gene. The V end lost 5 bases, the J end lost 1 base, and 20 bases lay between the germline ends. The CDR3 is 17 residues long. Written as DNA, the CDR3 is TGTGCCAGCAGCCCTCCCCGCGAGCGGAGGGGCCAAGAGACCCAGTACTTC. Translated, it gives CASSPPRERRGQETQYF. The whole variable domain, remainder taken from reference TRBV7-2 and TRBJ2-5, is GAGVSQSPSNKVTEKGKDVELRCDPISGHTALYWYRQSLGQGLEFLIYFQGNSAPDKSGLPSDRFSAERTGGSVSTLTIQRTQQEDSAVYLCASSPPRERRGQETQYFGPGTRLLVL.

The chain joins TRBV2 to TRBJ1-5; D possibly corresponds to TRBD1 (5 bases). The CDR3 runs 15 residues. Between the trimmed V and J ends, which lost 5 bases and 3 bases, there was a span of 14 bases. Germline V gene lookup returns CDR1 SNHLY and CDR2 FYNNEI. DNA of the CDR3: TGTGCCAGCAGTTCCGTGGGGGGGAACAATCAGCCCCAGCATTTT. This translates into CASSSVGGNNQPQHF.

This chain links TRBV6-6 with TRBJ2-2; D is unresolved. Germline V lookup: CDR1 MNHNY, CDR2 SVGAGI (reference sequence). Trimming shortened V by 0 bases and J by 4 bases, and 9 bases separated the two germline ends. This CDR3 comprises 15 residues. The CDR3 DNA sequence: TGTGCCAGCAGTTACTCCGGTGCGGTCACCGGGGAGCTGTTTTTT. Translation gives CASSYSGAVTGELFF.

This clone was counted between two and nine times. This chain connects TRBV10-3 to TRBJ1-2; TRBD1 matches at 8 bases. The length of the CDR3 is 16 residues. The ends lost 4 bases at V and 2 bases at J; junction bases unmatched: 9. Looked up from germline, CDR1 is ENHRY and CDR2 is SYGVKD. The CDR3 region is CAISGAGTGLNYGYTF. The CDR3 nucleotides read TGTGCCATCAGTGGGGCCGGGACAGGCCTAAACTATGGCTACACCTTC.

This rearrangement joins TRBV28 to TRBJ1-2, with D unclear. Between the trimmed V and J ends, which lost 2 bases and 4 bases, there was a span of 8 bases. This CDR3 region has 13 residues. Germline-derived CDR1 and CDR2 are MDHEN and SYDVKM. The CDR3 protein is CASSLDKPYGYTF. For the CDR3, the DNA is TGTGCCAGCAGTTTAGACAAACCCTATGGCTACACCTTC.

The chain carries TRBV7-9 and TRBJ2-1, with no clear D. The CDR3 is 11 amino acids. Trimming stripped 5 bases from V and 7 bases from J, with 6 bases between. Germline V gene data show CDR1 as SEHNR and CDR2 as FQNEAQ (reference sequence). For the CDR3, the DNA is TGTGCCAGCAGCAAACTTAATGAGCAGTTCTTC. Amino acid sequence: CASSKLNEQFF.

This sequence joins TRBV28 and TRBJ2-1, with 8 positions matching TRBD2. The J segment lost 7 bases and the V segment lost 1 base, leaving 6 bases of the junction unmatched. The CDR3 is 15 amino acids. Germline loops: CDR1 MDHEN, CDR2 SYDVKM. CDR3 in amino acids: CASSLSGGGRNEQFF. In DNA form, the CDR3 reads TGTGCCAGCAGTTTATCCGGGGGGGGCCGAAATGAGCAGTTCTTC.

The chain employs TRBV11-2 and TRBJ2-2; 9 nucleotides match TRBD2. Germline loops: CDR1 SGHAT, CDR2 FQNNGV. V trimming: 5 bases; J trimming: 7 bases; junction bases outside the gene matches: 14. The CDR3 consists of 17 residues. Here the CDR3 reads CASSPSGGRPGFGELFF. The DNA of the CDR3 is TGTGCCAGCAGCCCCAGCGGGGGGCGGCCGGGGTTCGGGGAGCTGTTTTTT.

The rearrangement uses TRBV9 and TRBJ2-7; TRBD1 is a possible D gene (6 bases). This CDR3 region has 15 residues. V lost 3 bases, J lost 0 bases, and 13 bases lay in between. The germline gives CDR1 SGDLS, CDR2 YYNGEE. In nucleotides, the CDR3 is TGTGCCAGCAGCGCTGGAGACAGGTCCTCCTACGAGCAGTACTTC. As protein: CASSAGDRSSYEQYF. The whole variable domain, remainder taken from reference TRBV9 and TRBJ2-7, is DSGVTQTPKHLITATGQRVTLRCSPRSGDLSVYWYQQSLDQGLQFLIQYYNGEERAKGNILERFSAQQFPDLHSELNLSSLELGDSALYFCASSAGDRSSYEQYFGPGTRLTVT.

The chain couples TRBV6-1 to TRBJ2-1; TRBD1 agrees at 10 bases. V was clipped by 1 base and J by 7 bases; unmatched bases: 10. The CDR3 loop spans 17 amino acids. Germline lookup yields CDR1 MNHNS and CDR2 SASEGT. CDR3 bases: TGTGCCAGCAGTGAAGTAGGGACAGGGGCGACGAGGAATGAGCAGTTCTTC. This sequence encodes CASSEVGTGATRNEQFF.

The chain combines TRBV5-8 with TRBJ1-5; TRBD1 matches at 7 bases. This CDR3 region has 14 residues. Germline values: CDR1 SGHTS, CDR2 YDEGEE. With V trimmed by 1 base and J by 7 bases, 5 bases remained unmatched. The chain's CDR3 is CASSLLRGRQPQHF. The CDR3 DNA sequence: TGTGCCAGCAGCTTGCTGAGGGGGCGGCAGCCCCAGCATTTT.

The chain uses TRBV4-2 and TRBJ2-6, with D perhaps TRBD1 (7 bases). Trimming took 0 bases from V and 5 from J, leaving 14 bases between them. This CDR3 is 17 amino acids long. The germline gives CDR1 LGHNA, CDR2 YNFKEQ. The CDR3 bases are TGTGCCAGCAGCCAAGAGGGAGGCAGGGGGAGGGCCAACGTCCTGACTTTC. Its protein product is CASSQEGGRGRANVLTF.

The chain carries TRBV23-1 and TRBJ2-7, with TRBD1 matching 7 bases. TRBV23-1 is identified as an open reading frame with a role that is uncertain. V lost 7 bases to trimming and J lost 2 bases; unmatched junction nucleotides: 5. CDR3 size: 13 residues. For the CDR3, the DNA is TGCGCCAGCACCTCAGGACAGGCCTACGAGCAGTACTTC. Its translation is CASTSGQAYEQYF.

This chain connects TRBV6-6 to TRBJ1-4; D is perhaps TRBD1 (5 bases). CDR3 size: 14 residues. The germline gives CDR1 MNHNY, CDR2 SVGAGI (reference sequence). Trimming left V 2 bases short and J 4 bases short, with 8 bases between. In DNA, the CDR3 is TGTGCCAGCAGTTACCAGGGTAGTAATGAAAAACTGTTTTTT. Protein product: CASSYQGSNEKLFF.

This rearrangement joins TRBV4-1 to TRBJ1-2; no clear D gene. The CDR3 covers 13 residues. Trimming shortened V by 4 bases and J by 4 bases, and 10 bases separated the two germline ends. CDR1 and CDR2 (germline): MGHRA, YSYEKL. The CDR3 loop reads CASSPGGGYGYTF. CDR3 DNA sequence: TGCGCCAGCAGCCCCGGAGGTGGCTATGGCTACACCTTC.

V gene TRBV19 combines with J gene TRBJ1-2; the match to TRBD1 covers 9 bases. Looked up from germline, CDR1 is LNHDA and CDR2 is SQIVND (reference sequence). J was trimmed by 3 bases and V by 1 base; bases with no gene match: 6. The CDR3 consists of 16 residues. The CDR3: CASSIADRGVHYGYTF. The CDR3 region has the DNA TGTGCCAGTAGTATAGCCGACAGGGGGGTTCACTATGGCTACACCTTC. The full variable domain, its missing parts supplied by reference TRBV19 and TRBJ1-2, is DGGITQSPKYLFRKEGQNVTLSCEQNLNHDAMYWYRQDPGQGLRLIYYSQIVNDFQKGDIAEGYSVSREKKESFPLTVTSAQKNPTAFYLCASSIADRGVHYGYTFGSGTRLTVV.

The chain uses TRBV19 and TRBJ2-1, with 9 bases fitting TRBD2. The V gene end was trimmed by 5 bases and the J gene end by 8 bases; junction bases not matched to a gene: 16. This CDR3 has 17 residues. Per the germline V gene, CDR1 is LNHDA and CDR2 is SQIVND (reference sequence). The CDR3, as DNA: TGTGCCAGTAGTGCACAGGGGCGGGGGGGAGGAGTGGATGAGCAGTTCTTC. Its protein is CASSAQGRGGGVDEQFF. Looking up the rest from reference TRBV19 and TRBJ2-1 gives the full variable domain: DGGITQSPKYLFRKEGQNVTLSCEQNLNHDAMYWYRQDPGQGLRLIYYSQIVNDFQKGDIAEGYSVSREKKESFPLTVTSAQKNPTAFYLCASSAQGRGGGVDEQFFGPGTRLTVL.

The chain combines TRBV6-4 with TRBJ2-3; tentatively, D is TRBD1 (5 bases). Germline-derived CDR1 and CDR2 are MRHNA and SNTAGT. V was trimmed by 5 bases and J by 5 bases, leaving 11 bases between them. This CDR3 comprises 13 residues. The CDR3 loop reads CASSPTAKDTQYF. The CDR3 nucleotides read TGTGCCAGCAGTCCGACAGCAAAAGATACGCAGTATTTT.

The V and J genes are TRBV30 and TRBJ1-5, with D perhaps TRBD1 (5 bases). This CDR3 contains 14 residues. CDR1 is GTSNPN and CDR2 is SVGIG in the germline V gene (reference sequence). The V end was cut by 3 bases, the J end by 3 bases, with 12 bases between. The CDR3 DNA reads as TGTGCCTGGAGCTTTGACAGCAACAATCAGCCCCAGCATTTT. Protein: CAWSFDSNNQPQHF.

This chain links TRBV6-5 with TRBJ1-2; TRBD1 is a possible D gene (5 bases). Trimming pared 2 bases from V and 1 base from J, leaving 11 bases between. The CDR3 is 15 residues long. Germline CDR1 reads MNHEY; CDR2 reads SVGAGI. The CDR3 DNA is TGTGCCAGCAGTTACCGAGTCAGGGTTAACTATGGCTACACCTTC. Residues: CASSYRVRVNYGYTF.

The gene calls are TRBV30 and TRBJ2-3; tentative D call: TRBD2 (5 bases). CDR1 GTSNPN and CDR2 SVGIG come from the germline V gene (reference sequence). The CDR3 has 14 residues. Trimming removed 2 bases at V and 5 bases at J, with 14 bases between. The CDR3 is CAWSPGVVGDTQYF. The CDR3 coding sequence is TGTGCCTGGAGTCCCGGGGTAGTGGGAGATACGCAGTATTTT.

In regard to this clone: Additional DNA sequences in this sample encode the identical CDR3. CDR3 protein: CASSLVAASNTGELFF. In DNA, the CDR3 is TGCGCCAGCAGCTTGGTGGCCGCTTCGAACACCGGGGAGCTGTTTTTT. The genes are TRBV5-1 and TRBJ2-2; D remains unclear. In germline, CDR1 is SGHRS, CDR2 YFSETQ. The ends were cut back, 0 bases at V and 0 bases at J, with 9 bases in the middle. This CDR3 is built from 16 residues.